The 29 T cell receptor beta chains presented below share a single source sample, sequenced in a study of shared clonotypes between healthy human individuals. The data were produced by immunoSEQ multiplex PCR, yet TCRdb's version contains in-frame clones alone and is incomplete. Of about 1.1 million clones in the sample, approximately 80% were seen once. The sequencing sample was made of memory CD4+ T cells from PBMCs. Subset denoted: CD45RA-negative fraction. These TCRs come from a man between 18 and 29 years old in good health. Some clones in this sample may be carry-over from other donors' samples.

The chain uses TRBV6-6 and TRBJ2-7; D ambiguous. Germline V gene data show CDR1 as MNHNY and CDR2 as SVGAGI (reference sequence). Trimming shortened V by 2 bases and J by 2 bases, and 4 bases separated the two germline ends. The CDR3 totals 12 residues. This chain's CDR3 is CASSYGTYEQYF. The CDR3 DNA follows: TGTGCCAGCAGTTACGGGACCTACGAGCAGTACTTC.

This chain connects TRBV7-8 to TRBJ1-3, with D possibly TRBD1 on 5 matching bases. The CDR3 totals 15 residues. The germline V gene encodes CDR1 SGHVS and CDR2 FQNEAQ. Trimming left V 7 bases short and J 2 bases short, with 15 bases between. The CDR3 loop is CASKPLGGAGNTIYF. As DNA, the CDR3 is TGTGCCAGCAAACCCCTGGGGGGGGCTGGAAACACCATATATTTT.

As regards this clone: The same CDR3 arises from other DNA sequences in this sample as well. The chain joins TRBV5-1 to TRBJ2-5; D not resolved. Germline CDR1 is SGHRS and CDR2 is YFSETQ. V was pared by 0 bases and J by 5 bases, with 8 bases between. This CDR3 region has 13 residues. CDR3 amino acids: CASSLAPPETQYF. CDR3 sequence (DNA): TGCGCCAGCAGCTTGGCCCCACCCGAGACCCAGTACTTC.

The rearrangement uses TRBV28 and TRBJ1-2; 12 positions match TRBD1. Germline V lookup: CDR1 MDHEN, CDR2 SYDVKM. The CDR3 has 17 residues. The V segment lost 6 bases and the J segment 8 bases; nucleotides outside the gene matches: 16. In DNA, the CDR3 is TGTGCCAGCAGACCCACCGGGACAGGGGGCGCGGGAAAGGGCTACACCTTC. Amino acid sequence: CASRPTGTGGAGKGYTF.

The chain employs TRBV7-3 and TRBJ1-1; no reliable D call. V lost 2 bases, J lost 3 bases, and 7 bases lay in between. Germline loops: CDR1 SGHTA, CDR2 FQGTGA. This CDR3 has 13 amino acids. The DNA of the CDR3 is TGTGCCAGCAGCTTATTTTCGCACACTGAAGCTTTCTTT. Its protein product is CASSLFSHTEAFF.

The rearrangement links TRBV7-2 to TRBJ2-2; TRBD2 matches 9 bases. The CDR3 contains 14 residues. V trimming: 11 bases; J trimming: 5 bases; junction bases outside the gene matches: 9. The germline V gene has CDR1 SGHTA and CDR2 FQGNSA. The CDR3 coding sequence is TGTGCCTTTAGCGGGAGTGGTTTTACCGGGGAGCTGTTTTTT. Translating it yields CAFSGSGFTGELFF.

V usage is TRBV18 and J usage is TRBJ1-1; D is perhaps TRBD1 (5 bases). Germline V lookup: CDR1 KGHSH, CDR2 LQKENI. The CDR3 runs to 13 residues. V was trimmed by 4 bases and J by 3 bases, leaving 9 bases between them. Written as DNA, the CDR3 is TGTGCCAGCTCACTACTAGGGGACACTGAAGCTTTCTTT. The encoded protein is CASSLLGDTEAFF.

This chain connects TRBV5-1 to TRBJ2-4; the D is unclear. The germline V and J ends were trimmed by 3 bases and 7 bases, with 17 bases remaining between them. The CDR3 spans 15 residues. CDR1 is SGHRS and CDR2 is YFSETQ in the germline V gene. This CDR3 is CASSSPGGLGNIQYF. As DNA, the CDR3 is TGCGCCAGCAGCTCTCCGGGCGGCCTCGGGAACATTCAGTACTTC.

The chain combines TRBV4-1 with TRBJ2-5, with 8 nucleotides matching TRBD2. The V and J ends lost 3 bases and 7 bases, in that order; junction bases with no gene match: 7. This CDR3 spans 14 amino acids. Looked up from germline, CDR1 is MGHRA and CDR2 is YSYEKL. The CDR3 here is CASSHPIAGGTQYF. The CDR3 coding sequence is TGCGCCAGCAGCCACCCGATCGCGGGAGGGACCCAGTACTTC.

The chain combines TRBV2 with TRBJ2-5; D might be TRBD2 (6 bases). The CDR3 covers 12 residues. Germline CDR1 SNHLY, CDR2 FYNNEI. The CDR3 nucleotides are TGTGGCCGCGGGGAGCCGGGAGAGACCCAGTACTTC. This sequence encodes CGRGEPGETQYF. The variable domain in full, completed from reference TRBV2 and TRBJ2-5, reads EPEVTQTPSHQVTQMGQEVILRCVPISNHLYFYWYRQILGQKVEFLVSFYNNEISEKSEIFDDQFSVERPDGSNFTLKIRSTKLEDSAMYFCGRGEPGETQYFGPGTRLLVL.

The V and J genes are TRBV28 and TRBJ2-7; D call uncertain. Trimming took off 3 bases at V and 5 bases at J, with 11 bases between the two ends. The CDR3 runs 13 residues. CDR1 is MDHEN, CDR2 SYDVKM, per germline. CDR3: CASSLAESHEQYF. CDR3 coding DNA: TGTGCCAGCAGTTTGGCCGAGTCGCACGAGCAGTACTTC.

This chain joins TRBV28 and TRBJ1-2; tentative D call: TRBD1 (5 bases). The V gene lost 6 bases and the J gene lost 3 bases, with 14 bases spanning the gap. Germline CDR1 is MDHEN and CDR2 is SYDVKM. This CDR3 spans 14 amino acids. The CDR3 is CASRAPGTYYGYTF. CDR3 in DNA: TGTGCCAGCAGAGCCCCTGGGACCTACTATGGCTACACCTTC.

This clone has just a few counts. This sequence joins TRBV7-8 and TRBJ1-2; D is unclear. Trimming left V 2 bases short and J 4 bases short, with 8 bases between. The CDR3 is 13 amino acids. CDR1 is SGHVS and CDR2 is FQNEAQ in the germline V gene. CDR3 in amino acids: CASSLFLLYGYTF. The CDR3 nucleotides read TGTGCCAGCAGCTTATTTTTACTCTATGGCTACACCTTC.

The chain uses TRBV28 and TRBJ1-3, with D perhaps matching TRBD1 (6 bases). Between the trimmed V and J ends, which lost 10 bases and 4 bases, there was a span of 14 bases. Germline V gene lookup returns CDR1 MDHEN and CDR2 SYDVKM. The CDR3 runs to 13 residues. CDR3 residues: CAIQGIIGNTIYF. DNA of the CDR3: TGTGCCATCCAGGGGATCATCGGAAACACCATATATTTT. Supplemented by reference TRBV28 and TRBJ1-3, the full variable domain reads DVKVTQSSRYLVKRTGEKVFLECVQDMDHENMFWYRQDPGLGLRLIYFSYDVKMKEKGDIPEGYSVSREKKERFSLILESASTNQTSMYLCAIQGIIGNTIYFGEGSWLTVV.

The chain employs TRBV10-3 and TRBJ2-1, with 8 positions matching TRBD2. This CDR3 region has 14 residues. Trimming took 6 bases from V and 7 from J; bases not matched to a gene: 8. CDR1 and CDR2 from the germline V gene are ENHRY and SYGVKD. The DNA of the CDR3 is TGTGCCATCAGCGAGCGGGAGCCTGGTAATGAGCAGTTCTTC. The encoded protein is CAISEREPGNEQFF.

This CDR3 is CASSRGTGELFF. In DNA, the CDR3 is TGTGCCAGCAGTAGGGGCACCGGGGAGCTGTTTTTT. The chain recombines TRBV28 with TRBJ2-2; D possibly corresponds to TRBD1 (5 bases). The V gene's germline CDR1 is MDHEN and CDR2 SYDVKM. The CDR3 totals 12 residues. Trimming removed 5 bases from V and 4 bases from J, with 5 bases in between.

This chain uses TRBV6-1 with TRBJ2-2, with 8 bases identical to TRBD1. The J segment lost 4 bases and the V segment lost 7 bases, leaving 8 bases of the junction unmatched. Looked up from germline, CDR1 is MNHNS and CDR2 is SASEGT. This CDR3 is 15 amino acids long. DNA for the CDR3: TGTGCCAGCACCGACAGGGGAATCGGCACCGGGGAGCTGTTTTTT. The encoded protein is CASTDRGIGTGELFF.

The chain uses TRBV29-1 and TRBJ1-2; 9 nucleotides align to TRBD1. CDR3 length: 17 amino acids. With 3 bases clipped from V and 6 bases from J, the junction kept 17 bases outside the gene matches. Germline loops: CDR1 SQVTM, CDR2 ANQGSEA. DNA for the CDR3: TGCAGCGTTGAGAAACTACAACGACAGGGGGTTTTCGATGGCTACACCTTC. It is translated as CSVEKLQRQGVFDGYTF. Filled out from reference TRBV29-1 and TRBJ1-2, the complete variable domain reads SAVISQKPSRDICQRGTSLTIQCQVDSQVTMMFWYRQQPGQSLTLIATANQGSEATYESGFVIDKFPISRPNLTFSTLTVSNMSPEDSSIYLCSVEKLQRQGVFDGYTFGSGTRLTVV.

The J gene is TRBJ2-7, the V gene TRBV19, with 8 bases matching TRBD1. Germline V lookup: CDR1 LNHDA, CDR2 SQIVND (reference sequence). The V segment lost 5 bases and the J segment 4 bases; nucleotides outside the gene matches: 7. The CDR3 contains 14 residues. The CDR3 DNA sequence: TGTGCCAGTAGTGTTCAGGGGGCCGGGTACGAGCAGTACTTC. It encodes CASSVQGAGYEQYF.

The chain has TRBV6-5 and TRBJ2-1; weak D call: TRBD2 (6 bases). The CDR3 contains 14 residues. Germline assignment: CDR1 MNHEY and CDR2 SVGAGI. The V end was cut by 6 bases, the J end by 6 bases, with 15 bases between. CDR3 sequence: CASSSQGSGNEQFF. CDR3 bases: TGTGCCAGCAGCTCCCAGGGTAGCGGCAATGAGCAGTTCTTC.

This clone was observed a single time. The J gene is TRBJ2-7, the V gene TRBV5-1, with 7 positions matching TRBD1. Germline CDR1 is SGHRS and CDR2 is YFSETQ. After removal of 4 bases from V and 9 bases from J, the junction contained 10 bases not matched to a gene. The CDR3 runs 13 residues. In nucleotides, the CDR3 is TGCGCCAGCAGCGAGGGGGCCGAGGTCCGGCAGTACTTC. Translated: CASSEGAEVRQYF. Supplemented by reference TRBV5-1 and TRBJ2-7, the full variable domain reads KAGVTQTPRYLIKTRGQQVTLSCSPISGHRSVSWYQQTPGQGLQFLFEYFSETQRNKGNFPGRFSGRQFSNSRSEMNVSTLELGDSALYLCASSEGAEVRQYFGPGTRLTVT.

The CDR3 reads CASSDGDGTSYEQYF. CDR3 DNA: TGCGCCAGCAGTGATGGGGACGGAACGTCCTACGAGCAGTACTTC. V and J are TRBV10-1 and TRBJ2-7, with D tentatively TRBD1 or TRBD2 (5 bases each). The CDR3 is 15 amino acids. The V end lost 3 bases, the J end lost 1 base, and 13 bases lay between the germline ends. The germline gives CDR1 WNHNN, CDR2 SYGVQD (reference sequence).

The chain combines TRBV4-3 with TRBJ1-1; D remains ambiguous. V dropped 5 bases and J dropped 0 bases, with 7 bases sitting between them. From germline, CDR1 is LGHNA and CDR2 YSLEER. The CDR3 sequence is 13 residues long. The CDR3 DNA is TGCGCCAGCAGCGTACGACTGAACACTGAAGCTTTCTTT. Residues: CASSVRLNTEAFF.

The chain employs TRBV5-6 and TRBJ2-7; possibly TRBD1 for D (6 bases). Germline V lookup: CDR1 SGHDT, CDR2 YYEEEE. V shed 1 base and J shed 6 bases, with 8 bases lying between them. This CDR3 contains 12 residues. The CDR3 is CASSLYRVEQYF. The CDR3 DNA is TGTGCCAGCAGCTTGTACAGGGTCGAGCAGTACTTC.

This clone was recorded once. The CDR3 loop is CASRDGAGGSEAFF. The CDR3 nucleotides read TGCGCCAGCAGGGACGGCGCAGGGGGTTCTGAAGCTTTCTTT. The chain uses TRBV5-1 and TRBJ1-1; 7 bases agree with TRBD1. This CDR3 contains 14 residues. Trimming took 5 bases from V and 6 from J; bases not matched to a gene: 10. CDR1 is SGHRS and CDR2 is YFSETQ in the germline V gene.

V and J are TRBV23-1 and TRBJ2-5; TRBD1 or TRBD2 may be the D gene (5 bases each). TRBV23-1 is an ORF for which the function is uncertain. The ends were cut back, 3 bases at V and 0 bases at J, with 17 bases in the middle. CDR3 length: 17 amino acids. The CDR3 DNA sequence: TGCGCCAGCAGTCACTCTCAAGGGACGAAAAACCAAGAGACCCAGTACTTC. Translated, it gives CASSHSQGTKNQETQYF.

About this clone itself: Additional DNA sequences in this sample encode the identical CDR3. The gene calls are TRBV27 and TRBJ2-7, with 10 bases lining up with TRBD1. V lost 6 bases, J lost 1 base, and 6 bases stayed unmatched. The CDR3 has 15 residues. Looked up from germline, CDR1 is MNHEY and CDR2 is SMNVEV (reference sequence). The CDR3 sequence is CASRLGTGASYEQYF. CDR3 in DNA: TGTGCCAGCAGGCTCGGGACAGGGGCTTCCTACGAGCAGTACTTC.

The chain couples TRBV5-4 to TRBJ2-5; 8 nucleotides line up with TRBD2. Trimming at V came to 4 bases and at J to 2 bases, leaving 7 bases not matched to a gene. This CDR3 has 15 amino acids. Germline CDR1 is SGHNT and CDR2 is YYREEE (reference sequence). In DNA form, the CDR3 reads TGTGCCAGCAGCAACGACGCGGGGGGTCAAGAGACCCAGTACTTC. This encodes CASSNDAGGQETQYF.

The chain is built from TRBV7-8 and TRBJ1-2; D is unclear. Germline V gene lookup returns CDR1 SGHVS and CDR2 FQNEAQ. V shed 4 bases and J shed 8 bases, with 20 bases lying between them. This CDR3 region has 15 residues. The CDR3 nucleotides are TGTGCCAGCAGCTCCCAAGGAGACCCGAGGCGGGGCTACACCTTC. Its translation is CASSSQGDPRRGYTF.